The 28 T cell receptor beta chains in this list originate from one sample, sequenced in a study of blood T cell repertoires in COVID-19. Profiled with immunoSEQ multiplex PCR; TCRdb holds only in-frame clones, not every one. The table has around 200,000 clones, approximately 88% seen once. The sequencing input was peripheral blood. The origin of the receptors is a man between 35 and 55 years old with acute or convalescent COVID-19.

The chain joins TRBV6-5 to TRBJ2-1, with D tentatively TRBD1 (5 bases). V was trimmed by 0 bases and J by 10 bases, leaving 16 bases between them. Germline lookup yields CDR1 MNHEY and CDR2 SVGAGI. The CDR3 extends over 15 amino acids. The chain's CDR3 is CASSYSPSGPGEQFF. The CDR3 DNA follows: TGTGCCAGCAGTTACTCTCCTAGTGGCCCAGGGGAGCAGTTCTTC.

This clone came up once. V is TRBV2 and J is TRBJ2-5, with D possibly TRBD1 on 6 matching bases. The V end was cut by 6 bases, the J end by 1 base, with 12 bases between. Germline CDR1 and CDR2: SNHLY and FYNNEI. This CDR3 is 14 amino acids long. CDR3: CASRRDRFQETQYF. CDR3 coding DNA: TGTGCCAGCAGACGCGACAGGTTCCAAGAGACCCAGTACTTC.

The CDR3 bases are TGTGCCAGCAGCTTTTTCTGGAACACTGAAGCTTTCTTT. It encodes CASSFFWNTEAFF. This sequence joins TRBV11-1 and TRBJ1-1; no firm D call. CDR3 size: 13 residues. Trimming stripped 3 bases from V and 1 base from J, with 6 bases between. Germline-derived CDR1 and CDR2 are SGHAT and FQDESV (reference sequence).

V and J are TRBV6-5 and TRBJ2-7, with 7 bases aligning to TRBD1. Unmatched junction bases numbered 11, after V lost 3 bases and J lost 6 bases. CDR3 length equals 15 residues. Germline assignment: CDR1 MNHEY and CDR2 SVGAGI. CDR3 DNA sequence: TGTGCCAGCAGTTATCGTGTGACAGGGAAGGCCGAGCAGTACTTC. Protein product: CASSYRVTGKAEQYF.

The chain joins TRBV19 to TRBJ2-7; 8 bases match TRBD1. The germline CDR1 and CDR2 sequences are LNHDA and SQIVND (reference sequence). The trim removed 3 bases at V and 2 bases at J, leaving 6 bases unmatched. The CDR3 loop spans 15 amino acids. The CDR3 here is CASSIRTGNTYEQYF. The CDR3 nucleotides read TGTGCCAGTAGTATTAGGACAGGGAATACCTACGAGCAGTACTTC.

The chain carries TRBV18 and TRBJ1-5; 11 bases are shared with TRBD1. Germline values: CDR1 KGHSH, CDR2 LQKENI. Unmatched junction bases numbered 1, after V lost 3 bases and J lost 3 bases. This CDR3 is built from 15 residues. The CDR3 coding sequence is TGTGCCAGCTCACCGGGACAGGGGGTCAATCAGCCCCAGCATTTT. Its translation is CASSPGQGVNQPQHF.

This chain uses TRBV19 with TRBJ1-1, with TRBD1 as a possible D gene (6 bases). This CDR3 has 15 amino acids. Germline loops: CDR1 LNHDA, CDR2 SQIVND (reference sequence). Trimming cost V 3 bases and J 1 base, with 12 bases left between them. The CDR3 DNA reads as TGTGCCAGTAGTATCCCCATGACAGGGAACACTGAAGCTTTCTTT. Residues: CASSIPMTGNTEAFF.

This clone was recorded once. The chain links TRBV18 to TRBJ2-3, with D perhaps matching TRBD1 (6 bases). CDR1 and CDR2 (germline): KGHSH, LQKENI. V lost 5 bases, J lost 2 bases, and 14 bases lay in between. CDR3 length: 15 residues. Here the CDR3 reads CASSNREVHTDTQYF. CDR3 nucleotides: TGTGCCAGCTCAAACAGGGAAGTTCACACAGATACGCAGTATTTT.

This chain uses TRBV5-1 with TRBJ2-5, with D maybe TRBD1 (7 bases). The CDR3 is 18 residues long. CDR1 is SGHRS, CDR2 YFSETQ, per germline. The ends were cut back, 1 base at V and 4 bases at J, with 23 bases in the middle. CDR3 sequence reads: CASSLYRGLTRGRETQYF. The CDR3 DNA reads as TGCGCCAGCAGCTTGTACAGGGGATTGACTAGGGGAAGAGAGACCCAGTACTTC. The full variable domain, completed using reference TRBV5-1 and TRBJ2-5, is KAGVTQTPRYLIKTRGQQVTLSCSPISGHRSVSWYQQTPGQGLQFLFEYFSETQRNKGNFPGRFSGRQFSNSRSEMNVSTLELGDSALYLCASSLYRGLTRGRETQYFGPGTRLLVL.

This clone has a handful of counts. This rearrangement joins TRBV2 to TRBJ2-1, with 13 bases aligning to TRBD2. V trimming: 4 bases; J trimming: 6 bases; junction bases outside the gene matches: 3. Germline V gene data show CDR1 as SNHLY and CDR2 as FYNNEI. The CDR3 loop spans 15 amino acids. Written as DNA, the CDR3 is TGTGCCAGCAGTGTACGACTAGCGGGGGGCAATGAGCAGTTCTTC. This sequence encodes CASSVRLAGGNEQFF.

The chain is built from TRBV7-2 and TRBJ1-1, with D possibly being TRBD1 (6 bases). The V and J ends lost 2 bases and 3 bases respectively, with 16 bases between them. In germline, CDR1 is SGHTA, CDR2 FQGNSA. The CDR3 runs to 16 residues. The CDR3 loop is CASSLIQGIADTEAFF. CDR3 nucleotides: TGTGCCAGCAGCTTAATACAGGGAATCGCGGACACTGAAGCTTTCTTT. Drawing the rest from reference TRBV7-2 and TRBJ1-1, the complete variable domain is GAGVSQSPSNKVTEKGKDVELRCDPISGHTALYWYRQSLGQGLEFLIYFQGNSAPDKSGLPSDRFSAERTGGSVSTLTIQRTQQEDSAVYLCASSLIQGIADTEAFFGQGTRLTVV.

This chain links TRBV2 with TRBJ2-1; 9 bases align to TRBD2. The ends lost 4 bases at V and 3 bases at J; junction bases unmatched: 7. CDR3 size: 16 residues. Germline CDR1 and CDR2: SNHLY and FYNNEI. CDR3 nucleotides: TGTGCCAGCAGTGCTGAGACTAGCGGATTCTACAATGAGCAGTTCTTC. Translated: CASSAETSGFYNEQFF.

The chain couples TRBV5-1 to TRBJ2-7; 9 bases fit TRBD2. This CDR3 contains 16 residues. V trimming: 0 bases; J trimming: 1 base; junction bases outside the gene matches: 5. Germline values: CDR1 SGHRS, CDR2 YFSETQ. The CDR3 here is CASSLDGLASSYEQYF. The CDR3 nucleotides are TGCGCCAGCAGCTTGGACGGACTAGCGAGTTCCTACGAGCAGTACTTC.

The gene calls are TRBV4-1 and TRBJ2-3, with no clear D. V was clipped by 2 bases and J by 6 bases, with 21 bases between them. The CDR3 length is 17 residues. Germline CDR1 MGHRA, CDR2 YSYEKL. The CDR3 nucleotides read TGCGCCAGCAGCCAAACGTCCTCTGGCGGATTCGAGGATACGCAGTATTTT. The encoded protein is CASSQTSSGGFEDTQYF.

Of note for this clone: The germline gene is not matched at one end of the junction; a read error may be the cause. The rearrangement uses TRBV7-7 and TRBJ2-2; 7 positions agree with TRBD1. The CDR3 totals 14 residues. Germline values: CDR1 SSHAT, CDR2 FNYEAQ (reference sequence). DNA for the CDR3: TGTGCTAGCAGCTCTCGACAGGGCGTCGGGGAGCTGTTTTTT. Amino acids: CASSSRQGVGELFF.

The V call is TRBV10-2, the J call TRBJ2-1, with D perhaps matching TRBD2 (5 bases). Germline V lookup: CDR1 WSHSY, CDR2 SAAADI. Trimming removed 0 bases at V and 7 bases at J, with 7 bases between. The length of the CDR3 is 13 residues. The CDR3 DNA sequence: TGCGCCAGCAGTGAGTCTAGCGTGAATGAGCAGTTCTTC. Its translation is CASSESSVNEQFF.

The chain has TRBV6-5 and TRBJ1-4; TRBD1 aligns across 8 bases. From germline, CDR1 is MNHEY and CDR2 SVGAGI. The CDR3 extends over 15 amino acids. V dropped 10 bases and J dropped 8; count of bases not matched to a gene: 15. The CDR3: CAIRDTTGAGEKLFF. CDR3 nucleotides: TGTGCCATCAGAGATACGACAGGGGCGGGGGAAAAACTGTTTTTT.

The CDR3 DNA sequence: TGTGCCAGTAGTTTACCTACAGGGGACGCCTCCTACGAGCAGTACTTC. Its protein is CASSLPTGDASYEQYF. The V gene is TRBV19, the J gene TRBJ2-7, with 7 positions matching TRBD1. From germline, CDR1 is LNHDA and CDR2 SQIVND (reference sequence). The CDR3 runs to 16 residues. V dropped 5 bases and J dropped 0; count of bases not matched to a gene: 10.

This chain uses TRBV3-1 (or the pseudogene TRBV3-2) with TRBJ1-2, with a weak D call TRBD1 (6 bases). V lost 4 bases and J 1 base, leaving 10 bases between the germline ends. The CDR3 extends over 14 amino acids. Germline V gives CDR1 LGHDT, CDR2 YNNKEL (reference sequence). The CDR3 reads CASSPGVLNYGYTF. The CDR3 region has the DNA TGTGCCAGCAGCCCAGGGGTACTTAACTATGGCTACACCTTC.

This chain links TRBV20-1 with TRBJ1-4; unclear D gene. V shed 0 bases and J shed 7 bases, with 3 bases lying between them. This CDR3 spans 11 amino acids. The germline gives CDR1 DFQATT, CDR2 SNEGSKA (reference sequence). CDR3 in DNA: TGCAGTGCTAGAGATCGTGAAAAACTGTTTTTT. Its protein is CSARDREKLFF.

This clone was seen a few times. The V and J genes are TRBV27 and TRBJ2-7, with 7 bases identical to TRBD1. Unmatched junction bases numbered 13, after V lost 10 bases and J lost 7 bases. Germline CDR1 MNHEY, CDR2 SMNVEV (reference sequence). The CDR3 loop spans 13 amino acids. The CDR3: CATRLKGAREQYF. The DNA of the CDR3 is TGTGCCACCCGCTTGAAGGGGGCTCGGGAGCAGTACTTC.

The rearrangement uses TRBV15 and TRBJ2-6, with D perhaps matching TRBD1 (6 bases). Germline CDR1 LNHNV, CDR2 YYDKDF (reference sequence). V lost 1 base and J 3 bases, leaving 13 bases between the germline ends. CDR3 size: 17 residues. This chain's CDR3 is CATSRVVRGDGANVLTF. The CDR3 nucleotides read TGTGCCACCAGCAGAGTGGTCAGGGGTGATGGGGCCAACGTCCTGACTTTC.

V is TRBV5-1 and J is TRBJ2-7; D perhaps matches TRBD1 (5 bases). The CDR3 runs 12 residues. Per germline, CDR1 SGHRS and CDR2 YFSETQ. V gave up 5 bases and J gave up 0 bases, with 6 bases separating them. The DNA for the CDR3 is TGCGCCAGCAGTACAGGCTCCTACGAGCAGTACTTC. This sequence encodes CASSTGSYEQYF.

The V call is TRBV2, the J call TRBJ2-7, with TRBD1 matching over 11 bases. Germline CDR1 SNHLY, CDR2 FYNNEI. The CDR3 contains 14 residues. With V trimmed by 6 bases and J by 4 bases, 5 bases remained unmatched. The CDR3 is CASSWDRGSYEQYF. In DNA form, the CDR3 reads TGTGCCAGCAGCTGGGACAGGGGGTCTTACGAGCAGTACTTC.

V gene TRBV5-8 combines with J gene TRBJ1-5; possibly TRBD1 for D (6 bases). The CDR3 runs to 16 residues. Germline V lookup: CDR1 SGHTS, CDR2 YDEGEE. V was trimmed by 0 bases and J by 6 bases, leaving 16 bases between them. CDR3 bases: TGTGCCAGCAGCTTGGACAGGGCCGTTTCGACTCAGCCCCAGCATTTT. Its protein product is CASSLDRAVSTQPQHF.

The J gene is TRBJ1-1, the V gene TRBV7-6, with D hard to call. Between the trimmed V and J ends, which lost 5 bases and 0 bases, there was a span of 7 bases. CDR3 length: 13 residues. Germline V CDR1 and CDR2: SGHVS, FNYEAQ. CDR3 region: CASSPNMNTEAFF. The CDR3 DNA reads as TGTGCCAGCAGCCCCAACATGAACACTGAAGCTTTCTTT. Using reference TRBV7-6 and TRBJ1-1 for the parts outside the CDR3, the full variable domain is GAGVSQSPRYKVTKRGQDVALRCDPISGHVSLYWYRQALGQGPEFLTYFNYEAQQDKSGLPNDRFSAERPEGSISTLTIQRTEQRDSAMYRCASSPNMNTEAFFGQGTRLTVV.

This clone was seen more than once but under ten times. As DNA, the CDR3 is TGTGCCGCTAGAGACAGTACCTACGAGCAGTACTTC. Translation gives CAARDSTYEQYF. The chain recombines TRBV6-5 with TRBJ2-7; D is possibly TRBD1 (5 bases). V was shortened by 11 bases and J by 2 bases, with 13 bases between the two germline ends. This CDR3 has 12 residues. Germline CDR1 is MNHEY and CDR2 is SVGAGI.

This clone has only one observation. The chain uses TRBV24-1 and TRBJ1-4; D not resolved. This CDR3 contains 16 residues. V lost 0 bases and J 0 bases, leaving 7 bases between the germline ends. Germline-derived CDR1 and CDR2 are KGHDR and SFDVKD. The CDR3 bases are TGTGCCACCAGTGATTTGCGCGGAGCAACTAATGAAAAACTGTTTTTT. Translating gives CATSDLRGATNEKLFF.